The next 3 T cell receptor beta chains were all read from a single sample in a study of metastatic and nonmetastatic thyroid tumors. TCRdb used MiXCR to call clones anew from the PCR reads. Here the sample spans 30,000 to 35,000 clones, around 32% being singletons. Patients underwent thyroid surgery, and none had received any treatment before it. The sample consisted of blood. The receptor source for this set is a female donor with papillary thyroid cancer or a benign thyroid nodule (not recorded which). Some clones in this sample may be carry-over from other donors' samples.

This clone was found many times. V and J are TRBV3-1 and TRBJ2-5; the match to TRBD2 covers 8 bases. The CDR3 loop spans 16 amino acids. J gave up 2 bases and V 0 bases, and 5 bases lay outside the gene matches. Germline V gene lookup returns CDR1 LGHDT and CDR2 YNNKEL (reference sequence). The CDR3 coding sequence is TGTGCCAGCAGCCAAGACGCCGGACTAGCACAAGAGACCCAGTACTTC. It is translated as CASSQDAGLAQETQYF.

This clone has more than one count but fewer than ten. V gene TRBV13 combines with J gene TRBJ2-3; 11 nucleotides line up with TRBD2. CDR1 and CDR2 from the germline V gene are PRHDT and FYEKMQ (reference sequence). V gave up 5 bases and J gave up 2 bases; unmatched junction bases: 12. The CDR3 has 18 amino acids. In DNA form, the CDR3 reads TGTGCCAGCAGCACAATAGCCGGGACTAGCGGATACACAGATACGCAGTATTTT. Protein product: CASSTIAGTSGYTDTQYF.

V is TRBV20-1 and J is TRBJ2-7, with TRBD2 matching over 10 bases. V lost 0 bases to trimming and J lost 3 bases; unmatched junction nucleotides: 11. The CDR3 is 17 residues long. CDR1 and CDR2 (germline): DFQATT, SNEGSKA (reference sequence). The DNA of the CDR3 is TGCAGTGCTAGAGATTTCCTAGCGGGGGACTCCCGCTACGAGCAGTACTTC. It translates to CSARDFLAGDSRYEQYF.